This T cell receptor (beta chain) originates from a study of cytomegalovirus exposure and HLA in healthy donors. The length of the CDR3 is 11 residues. V lost 10 bases to trimming and J lost 5 bases, with 12 bases between them. Germline V CDR1 and CDR2: ENHRY, SYGVKD. Primers for the PCR totalled 60 Vbeta and 13 Jbeta. Clones were sequenced by immunoSEQ multiplex PCR, and TCRdb holds only the in-frame ones, with some missing. The table shows roughly 200,000 clones, with 76% occurring only once. The rearrangement uses TRBV10-3 and TRBJ2-7; maybe TRBD2 (6 bases). This receptor was obtained from a man aged 18 to 29 in good health and CMV-seronegative. Sequencing input: PBMCs. The CDR3, as DNA: TGTGCCAACCCGACTAGTCACGAGCAGTACTTC. Protein: CANPTSHEQYF.